These 8 T cell receptor beta chains came from one sample sequenced in a study of human thymus T cells. The method was immunoSEQ multiplex PCR; TCRdb's version includes in-frame clones alone and lacks a portion of them. In the table there are 65,000 to 90,000 clones, 90% to 95% of which are singletons. Resections were taken during corrective heart surgery, and the thymus tissue came from these. The source material was thymus tissue. The source is a girl under two years old with a congenital heart defect but otherwise immunologically healthy.

This rearrangement joins TRBV28 to TRBJ2-7; 11 bases align to TRBD2. Germline lookup yields CDR1 MDHEN and CDR2 SYDVKM. CDR3 length equals 15 residues. After removal of 5 bases from V and 3 bases from J, the junction contained 6 bases not matched to a gene. CDR3: CASSISGRDRYEQYF. The DNA for the CDR3 is TGTGCCAGCAGTATTAGCGGGAGGGATCGCTACGAGCAGTACTTC.

The chain combines TRBV27 with TRBJ2-2; TRBD2 might be the D (5 bases). V was cut by 2 bases and J by 5 bases, with 9 bases left in between. Germline V lookup: CDR1 MNHEY, CDR2 SMNVEV (reference sequence). CDR3 length equals 14 residues. CDR3 region: CASSLEGSTGELFF. As DNA, the CDR3 is TGTGCCAGCAGTTTAGAGGGTTCTACCGGGGAGCTGTTTTTT.

The chain is built from TRBV19 and TRBJ2-1, with 8 bases that match TRBD2. The ends lost 2 bases at V and 2 bases at J; junction bases unmatched: 8. The CDR3 is made up of 17 amino acids. Germline lookup yields CDR1 LNHDA and CDR2 SQIVND (reference sequence). The CDR3: CASSITGREVPYNEQFF. In nucleotides, the CDR3 is TGTGCCAGTAGTATAACGGGGCGGGAGGTCCCCTACAATGAGCAGTTCTTC.

The CDR3 DNA reads as TGTGCCAGCACACCCGGGGGAAACACCATATATTTT. Translation: CASTPGGNTIYF. The chain joins TRBV2 to TRBJ1-3; D uncertain. Germline V gene sequence: CDR1 SNHLY, CDR2 FYNNEI. V was shortened by 7 bases and J by 4 bases, with 8 bases between the two germline ends. The length of the CDR3 is 12 residues.

The chain has TRBV7-8 and TRBJ2-3; 12 bases are shared with TRBD2. The V segment lost 6 bases and the J segment 1 base; nucleotides outside the gene matches: 11. In germline, CDR1 is SGHVS, CDR2 FQNEAQ. This CDR3 spans 18 amino acids. The CDR3: CASSKLAGGGIGTDTQYF. CDR3 DNA sequence: TGTGCCAGCAGTAAACTAGCGGGAGGAGGTATAGGCACAGATACGCAGTATTTT.

The table lists this clone with a count of one. This chain joins TRBV27 and TRBJ2-7; 10 bases map to TRBD1. The CDR3 covers 15 residues. Unmatched junction bases numbered 7, after V lost 2 bases and J lost 6 bases. The V gene's germline CDR1 is MNHEY and CDR2 SMNVEV (reference sequence). The CDR3 region is CASSLGTGDGGEQYF. DNA of the CDR3: TGTGCCAGCAGTTTAGGGACAGGGGATGGTGGCGAGCAGTACTTC.

To note about this clone: At one end the junction does not follow the germline gene, possibly because of a read error. This sequence joins TRBV7-8 and TRBJ1-5, with D uncertain. This CDR3 comprises 14 residues. Per germline, CDR1 SGHVS and CDR2 FQNEAQ. CDR3 coding DNA: TGTGCCAGCAGCCTAGCGGGCTCTAATCAGCCCCAGCATTTT. Amino acid sequence: CASSLAGSNQPQHF.

The rearrangement links TRBV4-1 to TRBJ2-2, with unresolved D. With 4 bases removed from V and 3 bases from J, the gap between germline ends came to 9 bases. This CDR3 is 14 amino acids long. Germline CDR1 and CDR2: MGHRA and YSYEKL. CDR3 in DNA: TGCGCCAGCAGCCCAACTCCCCACACCGGGGAGCTGTTTTTT. Translation gives CASSPTPHTGELFF.